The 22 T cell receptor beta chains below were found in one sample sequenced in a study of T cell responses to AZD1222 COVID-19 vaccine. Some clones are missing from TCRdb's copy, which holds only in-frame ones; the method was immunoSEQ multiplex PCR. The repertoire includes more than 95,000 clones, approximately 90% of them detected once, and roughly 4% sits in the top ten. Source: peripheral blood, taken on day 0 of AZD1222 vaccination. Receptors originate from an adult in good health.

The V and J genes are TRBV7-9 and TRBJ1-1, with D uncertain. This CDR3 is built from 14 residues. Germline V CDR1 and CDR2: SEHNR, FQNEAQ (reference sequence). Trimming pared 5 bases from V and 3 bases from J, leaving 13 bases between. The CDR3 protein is CASSLGGWDTEAFF. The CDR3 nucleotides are TGTGCCAGCAGCCTAGGAGGTTGGGACACTGAAGCTTTCTTT.

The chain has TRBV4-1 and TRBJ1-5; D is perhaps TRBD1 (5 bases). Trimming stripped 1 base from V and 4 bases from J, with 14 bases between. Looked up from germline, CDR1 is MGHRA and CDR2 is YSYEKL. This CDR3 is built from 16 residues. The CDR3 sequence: CASSQGGVFGNQPQHF. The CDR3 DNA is TGCGCCAGCAGCCAAGGGGGGGTGTTTGGAAATCAGCCCCAGCATTTT.

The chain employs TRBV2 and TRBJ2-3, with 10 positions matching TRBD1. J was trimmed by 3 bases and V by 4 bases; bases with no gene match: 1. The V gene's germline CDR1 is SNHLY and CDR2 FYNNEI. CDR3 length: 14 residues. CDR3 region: CASSGGQGTDTQYF. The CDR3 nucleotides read TGTGCCAGCAGTGGGGGACAGGGGACAGATACGCAGTATTTT.

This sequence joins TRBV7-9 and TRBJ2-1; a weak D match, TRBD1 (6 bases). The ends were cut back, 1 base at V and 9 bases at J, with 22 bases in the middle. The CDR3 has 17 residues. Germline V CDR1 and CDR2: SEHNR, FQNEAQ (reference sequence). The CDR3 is CASSLESSIRGGREQFF. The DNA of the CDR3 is TGTGCCAGCAGCTTAGAATCCAGTATACGAGGGGGTCGTGAGCAGTTCTTC.

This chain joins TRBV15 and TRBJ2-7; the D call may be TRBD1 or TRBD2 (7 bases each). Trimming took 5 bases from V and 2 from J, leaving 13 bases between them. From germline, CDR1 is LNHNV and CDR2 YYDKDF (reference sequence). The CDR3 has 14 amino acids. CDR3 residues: CATSGGRGPYEQYF. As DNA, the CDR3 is TGTGCCACCAGCGGAGGGAGGGGGCCCTACGAGCAGTACTTC.

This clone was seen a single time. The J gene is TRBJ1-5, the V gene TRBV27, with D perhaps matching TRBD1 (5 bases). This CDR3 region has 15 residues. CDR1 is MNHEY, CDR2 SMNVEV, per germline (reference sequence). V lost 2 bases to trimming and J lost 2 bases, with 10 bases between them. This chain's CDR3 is CASSLVGLGNQPQHF. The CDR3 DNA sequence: TGTGCCAGCAGTTTAGTGGGGCTGGGCAATCAGCCCCAGCATTTT.

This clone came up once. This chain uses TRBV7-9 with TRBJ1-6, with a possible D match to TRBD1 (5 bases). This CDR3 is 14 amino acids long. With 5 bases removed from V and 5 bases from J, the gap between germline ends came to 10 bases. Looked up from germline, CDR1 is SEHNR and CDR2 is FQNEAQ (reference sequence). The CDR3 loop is CASSSRDHNSPLHF. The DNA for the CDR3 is TGTGCCAGCAGCAGCCGGGACCATAATTCACCCCTCCACTTT.

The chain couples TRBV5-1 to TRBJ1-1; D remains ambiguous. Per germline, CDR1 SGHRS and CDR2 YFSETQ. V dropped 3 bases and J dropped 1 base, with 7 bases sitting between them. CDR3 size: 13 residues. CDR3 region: CASSYGENTEAFF. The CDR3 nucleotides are TGCGCCAGCAGCTATGGGGAGAACACTGAAGCTTTCTTT.

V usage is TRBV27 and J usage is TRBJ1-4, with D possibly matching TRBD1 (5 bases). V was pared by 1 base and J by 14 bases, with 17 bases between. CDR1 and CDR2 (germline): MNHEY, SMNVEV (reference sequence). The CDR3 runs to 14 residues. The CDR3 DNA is TGTGCCAGCAGTTTATATGAGGGGCGGGGAGGCCTGTTTTTT. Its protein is CASSLYEGRGGLFF.

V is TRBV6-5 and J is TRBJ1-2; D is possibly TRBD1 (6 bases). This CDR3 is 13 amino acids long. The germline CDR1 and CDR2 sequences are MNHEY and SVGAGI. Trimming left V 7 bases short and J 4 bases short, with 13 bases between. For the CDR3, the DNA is TGTGCCAGCACTGGTGGACAGCCCTATGGCTACACCTTC. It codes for CASTGGQPYGYTF.

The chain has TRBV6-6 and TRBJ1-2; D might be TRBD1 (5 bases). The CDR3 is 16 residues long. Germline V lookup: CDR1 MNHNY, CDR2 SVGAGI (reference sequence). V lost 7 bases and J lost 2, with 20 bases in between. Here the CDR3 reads CASILGEWGANYGYTF. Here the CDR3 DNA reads TGTGCCAGCATCCTAGGGGAGTGGGGTGCAAACTATGGCTACACCTTC.

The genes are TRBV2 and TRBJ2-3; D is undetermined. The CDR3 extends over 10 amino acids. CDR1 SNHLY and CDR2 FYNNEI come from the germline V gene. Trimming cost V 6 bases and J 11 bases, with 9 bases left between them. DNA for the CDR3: TGTGCCAGCAGCCAGGCTGGGCAGTATTTT. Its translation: CASSQAGQYF.

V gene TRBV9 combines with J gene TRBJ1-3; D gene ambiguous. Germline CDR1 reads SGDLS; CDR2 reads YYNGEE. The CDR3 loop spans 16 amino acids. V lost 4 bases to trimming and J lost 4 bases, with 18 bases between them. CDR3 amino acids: CASSPGGTGGGNTIYF. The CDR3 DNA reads TGTGCCAGCAGCCCCGGCGGAACGGGAGGGGGAAACACCATATATTTT.

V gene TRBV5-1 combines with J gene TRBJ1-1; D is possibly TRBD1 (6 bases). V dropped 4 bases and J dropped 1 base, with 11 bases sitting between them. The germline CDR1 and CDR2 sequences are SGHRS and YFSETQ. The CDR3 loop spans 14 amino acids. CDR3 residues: CASSPRTANTEAFF. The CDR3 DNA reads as TGCGCCAGCAGCCCCCGGACAGCGAACACTGAAGCTTTCTTT. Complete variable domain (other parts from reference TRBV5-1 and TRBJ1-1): KAGVTQTPRYLIKTRGQQVTLSCSPISGHRSVSWYQQTPGQGLQFLFEYFSETQRNKGNFPGRFSGRQFSNSRSEMNVSTLELGDSALYLCASSPRTANTEAFFGQGTRLTVV.

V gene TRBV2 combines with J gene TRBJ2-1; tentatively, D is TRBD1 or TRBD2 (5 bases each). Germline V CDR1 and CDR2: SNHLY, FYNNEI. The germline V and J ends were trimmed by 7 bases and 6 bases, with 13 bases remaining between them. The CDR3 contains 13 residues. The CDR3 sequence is CASNRGGTNEQFF. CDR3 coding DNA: TGTGCCAGCAACCGGGGCGGCACCAATGAGCAGTTCTTC.

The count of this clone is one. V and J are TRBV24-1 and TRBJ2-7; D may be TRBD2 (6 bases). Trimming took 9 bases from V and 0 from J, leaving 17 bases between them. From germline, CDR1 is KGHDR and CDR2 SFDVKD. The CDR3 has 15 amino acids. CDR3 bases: TGTGCCACCCCCCGCGGAGGGGTGAACTCCTACGAGCAGTACTTC. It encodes CATPRGGVNSYEQYF.

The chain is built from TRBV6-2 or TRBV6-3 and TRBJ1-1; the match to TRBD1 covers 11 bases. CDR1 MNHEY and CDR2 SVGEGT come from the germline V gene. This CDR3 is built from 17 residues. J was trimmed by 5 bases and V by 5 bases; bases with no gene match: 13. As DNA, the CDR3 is TGTGCCAGCAGTCGCCCTCCGGGACAGGGGGTTGGGACTGAAGCTTTCTTT. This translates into CASSRPPGQGVGTEAFF.

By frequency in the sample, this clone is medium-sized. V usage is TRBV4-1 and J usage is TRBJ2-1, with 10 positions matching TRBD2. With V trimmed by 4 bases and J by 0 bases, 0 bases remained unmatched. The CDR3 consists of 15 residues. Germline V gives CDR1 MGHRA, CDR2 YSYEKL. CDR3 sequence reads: CASSPSGSSYNEQFF. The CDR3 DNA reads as TGCGCCAGCAGCCCTAGCGGGAGCTCCTACAATGAGCAGTTCTTC.

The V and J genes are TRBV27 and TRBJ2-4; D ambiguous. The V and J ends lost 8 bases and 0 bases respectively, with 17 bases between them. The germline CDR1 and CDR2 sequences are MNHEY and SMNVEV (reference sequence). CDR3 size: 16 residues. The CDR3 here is CASPQPQMLAKNIQYF. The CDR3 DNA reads TGTGCCAGCCCTCAGCCCCAAATGCTAGCCAAAAACATTCAGTACTTC.

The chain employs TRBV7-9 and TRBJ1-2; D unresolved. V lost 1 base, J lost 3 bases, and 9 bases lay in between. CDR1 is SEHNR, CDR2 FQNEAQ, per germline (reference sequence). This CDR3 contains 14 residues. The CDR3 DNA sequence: TGTGCCAGCAGCTTAGAGGGAGCTTACTATGGCTACACCTTC. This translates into CASSLEGAYYGYTF.

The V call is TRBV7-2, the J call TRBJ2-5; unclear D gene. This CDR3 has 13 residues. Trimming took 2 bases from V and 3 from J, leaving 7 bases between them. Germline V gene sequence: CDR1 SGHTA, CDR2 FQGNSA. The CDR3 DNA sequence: TGTGCCAGCAGCTTATTTAGGGAAGAGACCCAGTACTTC. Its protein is CASSLFREETQYF.

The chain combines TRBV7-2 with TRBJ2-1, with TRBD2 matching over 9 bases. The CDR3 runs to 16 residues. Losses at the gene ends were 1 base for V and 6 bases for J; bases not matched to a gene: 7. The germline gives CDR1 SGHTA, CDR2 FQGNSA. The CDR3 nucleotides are TGTGCCAGCAGCTTAGATCCAGCGGGGGGAAGCAATGAGCAGTTCTTC. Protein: CASSLDPAGGSNEQFF.